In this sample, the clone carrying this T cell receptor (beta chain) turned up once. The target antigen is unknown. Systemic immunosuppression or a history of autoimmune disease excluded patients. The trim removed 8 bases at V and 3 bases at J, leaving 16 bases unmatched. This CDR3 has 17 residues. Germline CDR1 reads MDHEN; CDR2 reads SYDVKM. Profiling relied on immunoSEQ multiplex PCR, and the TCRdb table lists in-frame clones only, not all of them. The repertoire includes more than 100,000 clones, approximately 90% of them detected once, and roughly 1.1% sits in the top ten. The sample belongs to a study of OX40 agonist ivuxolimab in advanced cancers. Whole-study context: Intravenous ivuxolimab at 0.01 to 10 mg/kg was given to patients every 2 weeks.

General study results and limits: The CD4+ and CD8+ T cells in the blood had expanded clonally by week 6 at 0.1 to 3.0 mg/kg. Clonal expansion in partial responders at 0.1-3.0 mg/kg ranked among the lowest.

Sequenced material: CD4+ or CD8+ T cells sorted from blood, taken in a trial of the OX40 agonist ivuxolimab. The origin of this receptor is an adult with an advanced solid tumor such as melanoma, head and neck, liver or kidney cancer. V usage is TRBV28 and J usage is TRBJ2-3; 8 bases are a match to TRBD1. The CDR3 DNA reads TGTGCCAGCTTCCCCTTCTCGGACAGGGCTAGGACAGATACGCAGTATTTT. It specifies CASFPFSDRARTDTQYF. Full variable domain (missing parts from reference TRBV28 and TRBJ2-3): DVKVTQSSRYLVKRTGEKVFLECVQDMDHENMFWYRQDPGLGLRLIYFSYDVKMKEKGDIPEGYSVSREKKERFSLILESASTNQTSMYLCASFPFSDRARTDTQYFGPGTRLTVL.